A selection of T cell receptor beta chains follows, all from one sample in a study of neoadjuvant anti-PD-1 for oral cavity cancer. The repertoire was sequenced with immunoSEQ multiplex PCR; TCRdb's copy has only in-frame clones and lacks some. Of tens of thousands of clones listed, around 80% are singletons. Source: PBMCs, taken before nivolumab (anti-PD-1) treatment. Receptors were obtained from a person between 35 and 79 years old with oral cavity squamous cell carcinoma. The CDR3 runs from the conserved cysteine through the conserved F or W. The D gene is left open where the match is weak. Where a row states a size, it is once, few, many or the class of an expanded clone; other rows omit it.

j_call v_call d_call clone_size cdr3_aa cdr3_nt
TRBJ2-7 TRBV2 . . CASSEIGTGLYEQYF TGTGCCAGCAGTGAAATCGGAACAGGGCTCTACGAGCAGTACTTC
TRBJ2-5 TRBV19 . . CASSMGFIGGIQETQYF TGTGCCAGTAGTATGGGTTTCATCGGGGGAATACAAGAGACCCAGTACTTC
TRBJ2-5 TRBV5-1 . . CASSFSRRSETQYF TGCGCCAGCAGCTTTTCCAGGAGGAGTGAGACCCAGTACTTC
TRBJ2-5 TRBV6-1 . . CASSSHGETQYF TGTGCCAGCAGTAGCCACGGGGAGACCCAGTACTTC
TRBJ2-1 TRBV2 . . CASSTRPDQRYEQFF TGTGCCAGCAGCACCAGACCAGATCAGAGGTATGAGCAGTTCTTC
TRBJ2-7 TRBV5-1 TRBD1 . CASSPGQGGYEQYF TGCGCCAGCAGCCCCGGACAGGGAGGCTACGAGCAGTACTTC
TRBJ2-1 TRBV2 TRBD2 . CASSETSGAYNEQFF TGTGCCAGCAGTGAAACTAGCGGGGCCTACAATGAGCAGTTCTTC
TRBJ1-4 TRBV5-1 . . CASSLGISNEKLFF TGCGCCAGCAGCTTGGGAATTTCTAATGAAAAACTGTTTTTT
TRBJ1-2 TRBV7-2 . . CASSLAGATGYTF TGTGCCAGCAGCTTAGCCGGGGCGACTGGCTACACCTTC
TRBJ2-3 TRBV6-5 . . CASRRAGSLADTQYF TGTGCCAGCAGAAGGGCAGGAAGTCTCGCAGATACGCAGTATTTT
TRBJ1-4 TRBV6-1 TRBD1 . CASSHQTGWSEKLFF TGTGCCAGCAGTCACCAGACAGGGTGGAGTGAAAAACTGTTTTTT
TRBJ2-5 TRBV7-9 . . CASSLGGGTQYF TGTGCCAGCAGCTTAGGAGGTGGGACCCAGTACTTC
TRBJ1-5 TRBV6-5 . . CASRSRGGNQPQHF TGTGCCAGCAGGTCTCGAGGGGGCAATCAGCCCCAGCATTTT
TRBJ1-2 TRBV6-5 . . CASSPYSTNYGYTF TGTGCCAGCAGTCCGTACAGCACTAACTATGGCTACACCTTC
TRBJ2-3 TRBV14 . . CASSQGEGSTDTQYF TGTGCCAGCAGCCAAGGAGAGGGAAGCACAGATACGCAGTATTTT
TRBJ1-1 TRBV5-1 . . CASSLAGPNTEAFF TGCGCCAGCAGCTTGGCCGGGCCTAACACTGAAGCTTTCTTT
TRBJ2-1 TRBV6-6 . . CASSYHEITYNEQFF TGTGCCAGCAGTTATCACGAAATAACCTACAATGAGCAGTTCTTC
TRBJ2-2 TRBV27 TRBD2 . CASSPRTSGRTNTGELFF TGTGCCAGCAGTCCTCGGACTAGCGGGAGGACTAACACCGGGGAGCTGTTTTTT
TRBJ1-1 TRBV7-8 . few CASSATSGGTEAFF TGTGCCAGCAGCGCAACCTCGGGGGGCACTGAAGCTTTCTTT
TRBJ1-3 TRBV6-5 . . CASSYSGAHSGNTIYF TGTGCCAGCAGTTACTCTGGGGCTCACTCTGGAAACACCATATATTTT
TRBJ1-4 TRBV5-1 . . CASSLETETNEKLFF TGCGCCAGCAGCTTGGAGACAGAAACTAATGAAAAACTGTTTTTT
TRBJ2-1 TRBV7-9 . . CASSSIGGHEQFF TGTGCCAGCAGTTCTATAGGCGGGCATGAGCAGTTCTTC
TRBJ1-5 TRBV9 . . CASSVGPTSNQPQHF TGTGCCAGCAGCGTTGGTCCGACTAGCAATCAGCCCCAGCATTTT
TRBJ1-2 TRBV27 . . CASSTDGRYGYTF TGTGCCAGCAGTACAGACGGAAGATATGGCTACACCTTC
TRBJ1-1 TRBV30 . . CAWSVTENTEAFF TGTGCCTGGAGTGTAACAGAGAACACTGAAGCTTTCTTT
TRBJ2-5 TRBV7-6 TRBD2 . CASSLEPPTSSGKLETQYF TGTGCCAGCAGCTTAGAACCCCCAACCTCTAGCGGGAAACTGGAGACCCAGTACTTC
TRBJ2-4 TRBV7-9 . . CASSFFLQGPAKNIQYF TGTGCCAGCAGCTTTTTTTTACAGGGCCCAGCCAAAAACATTCAGTACTTC
TRBJ2-7 TRBV28 . once CASSLGGQPSSYEQYF TGTGCCAGCAGTTTGGGGGGACAGCCGAGCTCCTACGAGCAGTACTTC
TRBJ1-1 TRBV4-1 . . CASSQGQALNTEAFF TGCGCCAGCAGCCAAGGACAGGCGCTGAACACTGAAGCTTTCTTT